This T cell receptor beta chain emerged from a study of blood T cell repertoires in COVID-19. CDR3 size: 15 residues. V gave up 6 bases and J gave up 6 bases; unmatched junction bases: 9. In germline, CDR1 is SGHRS, CDR2 YFSETQ. Generated by immunoSEQ multiplex PCR, the TCRdb table keeps only in-frame clones and is missing some. The sample holds roughly 160,000 clones, approximately 91% seen once. This clone showed up just a few times. The specimen was peripheral blood. The source is a man over 45 with acute or convalescent COVID-19. V usage is TRBV5-1 and J usage is TRBJ1-1; TRBD1 agrees at 12 bases. The CDR3 reads CASTAGTGGGSEAFF. In nucleotides, the CDR3 is TGCGCCAGCACCGCCGGGACAGGGGGCGGTTCTGAAGCTTTCTTT.